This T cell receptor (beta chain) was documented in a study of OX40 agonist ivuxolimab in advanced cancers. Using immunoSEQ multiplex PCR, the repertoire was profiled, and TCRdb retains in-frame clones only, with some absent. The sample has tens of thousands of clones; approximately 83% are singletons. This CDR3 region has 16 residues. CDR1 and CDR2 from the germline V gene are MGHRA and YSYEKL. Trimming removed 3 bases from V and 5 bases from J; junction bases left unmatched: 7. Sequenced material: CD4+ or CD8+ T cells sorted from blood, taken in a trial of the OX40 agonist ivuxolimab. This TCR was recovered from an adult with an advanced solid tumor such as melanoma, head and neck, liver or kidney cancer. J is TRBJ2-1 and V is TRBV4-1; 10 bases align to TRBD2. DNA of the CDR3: TGCGCCAGCAGCCAGGAACTAGCGGGAATTGACAATGAGCAGTTCTTC. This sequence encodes CASSQELAGIDNEQFF.